This record concerns one TCR beta chain sequence. The antigen is not known. A second 7 to 11 cycle PCR used barcoded and J-beta primers. Each single sample gave us at least 2.5 million CDR3-containing paired-end reads. TCRdb processed the 5' RACE reads anew with MiXCR; each CDR3 protein has one entry. This table holds about 1.5 million distinct CDR3 sequences, roughly 43% found once. This record belongs to a study of blood T cells in healthy people across ages. Each individual donor underwent a draw of approximately 9.8 milliliters of peripheral blood. Study-wide results and limits: TCR beta diversity, measured per million T cells, fell in a roughly linear way with age. The lack of PBMC sorting stopped any conclusive naive versus antigen-experienced comparison.

Source material: blood. The TCR was taken from a woman aged 18-29 years in good health.

CDR3 DNA: TGTGCCAGCAGTTTCTCACAGGGTGGCACAGATACGCAGTATTTT. The encoded protein is CASSFSQGGTDTQYF. The chain combines TRBV12-3 or TRBV12-4 with TRBJ2-3; tentatively, D is TRBD1 (6 bases). CDR3 length equals 15 residues. V was cut by 3 bases and J by 1 base, with 11 bases left in between.